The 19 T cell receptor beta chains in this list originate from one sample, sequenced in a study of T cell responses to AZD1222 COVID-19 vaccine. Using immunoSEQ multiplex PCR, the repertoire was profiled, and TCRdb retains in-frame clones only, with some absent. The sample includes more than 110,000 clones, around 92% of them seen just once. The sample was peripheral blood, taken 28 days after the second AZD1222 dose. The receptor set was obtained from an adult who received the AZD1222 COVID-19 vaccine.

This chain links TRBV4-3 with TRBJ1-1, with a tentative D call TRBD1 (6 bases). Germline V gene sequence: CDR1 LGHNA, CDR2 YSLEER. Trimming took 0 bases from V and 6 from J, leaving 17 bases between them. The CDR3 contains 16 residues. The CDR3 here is CASSQDRAGVGAEAFF. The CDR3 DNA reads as TGCGCCAGCAGCCAAGATAGGGCAGGGGTAGGCGCTGAAGCTTTCTTT.

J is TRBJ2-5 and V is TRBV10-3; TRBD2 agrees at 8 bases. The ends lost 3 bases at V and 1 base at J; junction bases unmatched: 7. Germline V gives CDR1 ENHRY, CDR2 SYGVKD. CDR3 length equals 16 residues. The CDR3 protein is CAISEGLAGPQETQYF. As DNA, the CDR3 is TGTGCCATCAGTGAAGGTCTAGCGGGTCCCCAAGAGACCCAGTACTTC.

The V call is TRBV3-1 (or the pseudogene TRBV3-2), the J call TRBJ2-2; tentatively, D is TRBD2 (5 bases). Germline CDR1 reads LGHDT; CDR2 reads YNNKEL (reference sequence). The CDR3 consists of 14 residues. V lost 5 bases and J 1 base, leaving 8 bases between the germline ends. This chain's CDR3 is CASSFGLNTGELFF. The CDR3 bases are TGTGCCAGCAGCTTTGGACTGAACACCGGGGAGCTGTTTTTT.

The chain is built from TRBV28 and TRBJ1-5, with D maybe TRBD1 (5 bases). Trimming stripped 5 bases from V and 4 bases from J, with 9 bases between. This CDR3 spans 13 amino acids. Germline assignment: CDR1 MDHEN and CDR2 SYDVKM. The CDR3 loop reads CASSRAGNQPQHF. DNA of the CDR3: TGTGCCAGCAGTAGGGCAGGGAATCAGCCCCAGCATTTT.

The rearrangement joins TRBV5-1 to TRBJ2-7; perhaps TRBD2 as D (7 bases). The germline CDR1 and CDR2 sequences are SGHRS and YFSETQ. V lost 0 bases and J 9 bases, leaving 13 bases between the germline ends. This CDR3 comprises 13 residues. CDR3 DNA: TGCGCCAGCAGCTTGGCCGGGGGGCGTGGGCAGTACTTC. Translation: CASSLAGGRGQYF.

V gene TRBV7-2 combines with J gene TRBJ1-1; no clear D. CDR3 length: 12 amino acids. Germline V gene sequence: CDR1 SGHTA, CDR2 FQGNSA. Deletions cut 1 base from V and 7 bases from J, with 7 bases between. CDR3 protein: CASSLGAGEAFF. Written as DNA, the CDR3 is TGTGCCAGCAGCTTAGGGGCAGGTGAAGCTTTCTTT.

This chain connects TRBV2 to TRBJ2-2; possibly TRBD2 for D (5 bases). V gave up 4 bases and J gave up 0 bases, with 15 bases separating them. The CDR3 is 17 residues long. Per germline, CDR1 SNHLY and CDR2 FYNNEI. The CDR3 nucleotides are TGTGCCAGCAGTGGACTGGACTGGGTCGCGAACACCGGGGAGCTGTTTTTT. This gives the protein CASSGLDWVANTGELFF.

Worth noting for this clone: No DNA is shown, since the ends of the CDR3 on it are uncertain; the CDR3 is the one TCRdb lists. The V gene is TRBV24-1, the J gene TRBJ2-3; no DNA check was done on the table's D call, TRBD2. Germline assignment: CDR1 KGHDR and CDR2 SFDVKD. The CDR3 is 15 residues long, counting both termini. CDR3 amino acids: CATSVPAGGTDTQYF.

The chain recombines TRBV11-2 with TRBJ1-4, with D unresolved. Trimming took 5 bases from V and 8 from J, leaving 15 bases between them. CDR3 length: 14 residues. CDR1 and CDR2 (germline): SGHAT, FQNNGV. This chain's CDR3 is CASSPGLVREKLFF. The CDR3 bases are TGTGCCAGCAGCCCGGGATTGGTCAGGGAAAAACTGTTTTTT.

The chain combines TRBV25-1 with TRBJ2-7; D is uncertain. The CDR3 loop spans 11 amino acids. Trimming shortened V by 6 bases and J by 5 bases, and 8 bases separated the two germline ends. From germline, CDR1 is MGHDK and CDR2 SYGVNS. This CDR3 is CASSPRDEQYF. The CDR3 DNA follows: TGTGCCAGCAGCCCTCGGGACGAGCAGTACTTC.

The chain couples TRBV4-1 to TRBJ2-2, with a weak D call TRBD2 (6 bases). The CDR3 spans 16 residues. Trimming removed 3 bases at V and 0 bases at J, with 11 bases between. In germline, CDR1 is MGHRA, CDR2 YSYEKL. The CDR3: CASSQVRTTNTGELFF. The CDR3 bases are TGCGCCAGCAGCCAGGTCCGGACTACGAACACCGGGGAGCTGTTTTTT.

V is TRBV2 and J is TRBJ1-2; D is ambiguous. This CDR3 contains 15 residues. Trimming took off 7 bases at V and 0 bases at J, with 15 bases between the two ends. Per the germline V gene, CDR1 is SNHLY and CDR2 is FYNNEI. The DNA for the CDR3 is TGTGCCAGCAAAAGTGGCAGTTCAGCTAACTATGGCTACACCTTC. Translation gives CASKSGSSANYGYTF.

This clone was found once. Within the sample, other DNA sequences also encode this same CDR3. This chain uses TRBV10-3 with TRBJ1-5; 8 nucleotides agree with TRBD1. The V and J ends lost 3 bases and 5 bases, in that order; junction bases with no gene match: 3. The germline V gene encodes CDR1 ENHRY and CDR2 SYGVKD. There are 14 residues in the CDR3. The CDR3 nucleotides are TGTGCCATCAGTGAACAGGGGGGCGATCAGCCCCAGCATTTT. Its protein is CAISEQGGDQPQHF.

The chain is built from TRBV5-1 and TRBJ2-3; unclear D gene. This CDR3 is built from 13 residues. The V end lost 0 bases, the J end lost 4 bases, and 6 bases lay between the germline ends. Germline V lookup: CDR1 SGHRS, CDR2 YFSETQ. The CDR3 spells CASSLGPPDTQYF. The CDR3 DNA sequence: TGCGCCAGCAGCTTGGGTCCCCCAGATACGCAGTATTTT.

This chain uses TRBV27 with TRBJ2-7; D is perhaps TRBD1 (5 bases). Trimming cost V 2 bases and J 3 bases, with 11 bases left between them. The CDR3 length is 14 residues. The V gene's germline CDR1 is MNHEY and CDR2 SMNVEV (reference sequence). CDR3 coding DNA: TGTGCCAGCAGTTTAAACAGGATAGTCTACGAGCAGTACTTC. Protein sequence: CASSLNRIVYEQYF.

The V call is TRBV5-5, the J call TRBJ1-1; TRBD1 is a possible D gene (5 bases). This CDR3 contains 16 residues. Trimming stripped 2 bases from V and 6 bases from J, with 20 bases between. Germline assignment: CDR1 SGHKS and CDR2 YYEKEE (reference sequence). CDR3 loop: CASSFFRVASLAEAFF. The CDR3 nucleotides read TGTGCCAGCAGCTTTTTCAGGGTGGCCAGCTTGGCTGAAGCTTTCTTT.

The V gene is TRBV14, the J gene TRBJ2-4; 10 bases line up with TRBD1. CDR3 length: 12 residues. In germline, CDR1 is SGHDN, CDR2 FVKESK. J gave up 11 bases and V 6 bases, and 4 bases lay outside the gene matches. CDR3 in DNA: TGTGCCAGCAGGCAGACAGGGGGCCTTCAGTACTTC. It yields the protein CASRQTGGLQYF.

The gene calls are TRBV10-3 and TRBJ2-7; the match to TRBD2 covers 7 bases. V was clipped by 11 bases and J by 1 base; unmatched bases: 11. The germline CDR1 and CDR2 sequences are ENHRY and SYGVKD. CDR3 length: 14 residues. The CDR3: CAFADAGASYEQYF. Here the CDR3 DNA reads TGTGCCTTCGCGGACGCGGGAGCTTCCTACGAGCAGTACTTC.

The CDR3: CASSEALFNNQPQHF. In DNA form, the CDR3 reads TGTGCCAGCAGTGAAGCGCTCTTCAACAATCAGCCCCAGCATTTT. The V call is TRBV2, the J call TRBJ1-5; no reliable D call. Trimming pared 0 bases from V and 3 bases from J, leaving 9 bases between. The CDR3 covers 15 residues. CDR1 and CDR2 (germline): SNHLY, FYNNEI.